These 17 T cell receptor beta chains share one sample of origin, sequenced in a study of blood T cell repertoires in COVID-19. Data came from immunoSEQ multiplex PCR; TCRdb stores just in-frame clones and leaves some out. The repertoire includes 250,000 to 300,000 clones, 86% of them detected once, and around 13% sits in the top ten. Sequencing was performed on peripheral blood. The receptors come from a woman between 70 and 85 years old with COVID-19, enrolled during active disease.

The V call is TRBV27, the J call TRBJ1-5, with 8 bases lining up with TRBD1. Per germline, CDR1 MNHEY and CDR2 SMNVEV (reference sequence). Trimming cost V 3 bases and J 5 bases; bases outside gene matches: 3. This CDR3 has 14 amino acids. The CDR3 spells CASSFLDRDQPQHF. In DNA, the CDR3 is TGTGCCAGCAGTTTCCTGGACAGGGATCAGCCCCAGCATTTT.

The genes are TRBV5-1 and TRBJ1-2; TRBD1 matches at 7 bases. This CDR3 contains 17 residues. Germline values: CDR1 SGHRS, CDR2 YFSETQ. The V segment lost 4 bases and the J segment 3 bases; nucleotides outside the gene matches: 15. The CDR3 coding sequence is TGCGCCAGCAGCCGGACCCCCACACGACAGGGAGACTATGGCTACACCTTC. Its translation: CASSRTPTRQGDYGYTF.

The table lists this clone with a count of one. The chain has TRBV29-1 and TRBJ1-1; the D gene is possibly TRBD1 (5 bases). The CDR3 is 13 residues long. Deletions cut 5 bases from V and 7 bases from J, with 17 bases between. Germline assignment: CDR1 SQVTM and CDR2 ANQGSEA. The CDR3 protein is CSVCLEGKIEAFF. CDR3 bases: TGCAGCGTTTGTCTGGAGGGGAAGATTGAAGCTTTCTTT.

The J gene is TRBJ1-4, the V gene TRBV5-8, with a possible D match to TRBD1 (5 bases). CDR3 length: 15 residues. Germline assignment: CDR1 SGHTS and CDR2 YDEGEE. The germline V and J ends were trimmed by 4 bases and 3 bases, with 13 bases remaining between them. DNA of the CDR3: TGTGCCAGCAGCGGCGGGACGGTTCCTAATGAAAAACTGTTTTTT. Translated, it gives CASSGGTVPNEKLFF.

The chain is built from TRBV6-5 and TRBJ1-6, with 8 nucleotides matching TRBD1. The CDR3 consists of 15 residues. Trimming took 0 bases from V and 10 from J; bases not matched to a gene: 5. The germline gives CDR1 MNHEY, CDR2 SVGAGI. Here the CDR3 DNA reads TGTGCCAGCAGTTACTCTAGGACAGGGCCATCACCCCTCCACTTT. Protein product: CASSYSRTGPSPLHF.

The rearrangement links TRBV7-3 to TRBJ1-1; D is perhaps TRBD1 (5 bases). V was cut by 0 bases and J by 1 base, with 9 bases left in between. The CDR3 spans 15 residues. Germline V gene lookup returns CDR1 SGHTA and CDR2 FQGTGA. CDR3 residues: CASSLTAGSNTEAFF. Written as DNA, the CDR3 is TGTGCCAGCAGCTTAACCGCAGGGTCGAACACTGAAGCTTTCTTT. Variable domain in full (rest from reference TRBV7-3 and TRBJ1-1): GAGVSQTPSNKVTEKGKYVELRCDPISGHTALYWYRQSLGQGPEFLIYFQGTGAADDSGLPNDRFFAVRPEGSVSTLKIQRTERGDSAVYLCASSLTAGSNTEAFFGQGTRLTVV.

This clone was detected only once. This chain links TRBV3-1 (or the pseudogene TRBV3-2) with TRBJ2-5, with a weak D call TRBD1 (6 bases). CDR1 is LGHDT, CDR2 YNNKEL, per germline (reference sequence). CDR3 length equals 14 residues. Trimming took off 4 bases at V and 5 bases at J, with 14 bases between the two ends. The CDR3 is CASSPIGGWETQYF. The CDR3 DNA follows: TGTGCCAGCAGCCCCATAGGGGGATGGGAGACCCAGTACTTC.

This chain connects TRBV10-1 to TRBJ2-5, with 10 bases aligning to TRBD1. This CDR3 is built from 15 residues. J lost 3 bases, V lost 3 bases, and 4 bases had no gene match. CDR1 WNHNN and CDR2 SYGVQD come from the germline V gene (reference sequence). The CDR3 DNA follows: TGCGCCAGCAGTGACCTCGGGACAGGGGAAGAGACCCAGTACTTC. It specifies CASSDLGTGEETQYF.

The CDR3 sequence: CACLPPGRYYGYTF. DNA for the CDR3: TGTGCCTGCTTACCCCCGGGGAGATACTATGGCTACACCTTC. The chain links TRBV30 to TRBJ1-2, with D unresolved. The CDR3 spans 14 residues. Germline CDR1 is GTSNPN and CDR2 is SVGIG (reference sequence). V gave up 6 bases and J gave up 3 bases, with 17 bases separating them.

V and J are TRBV5-1 and TRBJ1-5, with D unclear. The CDR3 loop spans 14 amino acids. The V gene lost 4 bases and the J gene lost 7 bases, with 15 bases spanning the gap. Germline lookup yields CDR1 SGHRS and CDR2 YFSETQ. The CDR3 DNA sequence: TGCGCCAGCAGCCCGGACGCGGGTGGGCAGCCCCAGCATTTT. It yields the protein CASSPDAGGQPQHF.

The chain couples TRBV6-5 to TRBJ2-7; D might be TRBD1 (6 bases). The germline CDR1 and CDR2 sequences are MNHEY and SVGAGI. The CDR3 has 15 amino acids. Trimming cost V 2 bases and J 2 bases, with 13 bases left between them. The CDR3 DNA is TGTGCCAGCAGTTACGGCCTTGGACAGACCTACGAGCAGTACTTC. Translation: CASSYGLGQTYEQYF.

CDR3 in DNA: TGTGCCAGCAGCTTAGTAGGACAGGGAGCCTCTAGCTCCTACGAGCAGTACTTC. This translates into CASSLVGQGASSSYEQYF. This chain joins TRBV7-2 and TRBJ2-7, with 8 bases that match TRBD1. Looked up from germline, CDR1 is SGHTA and CDR2 is FQGNSA. V trimming: 1 base; J trimming: 0 bases; junction bases outside the gene matches: 11. The CDR3 is made up of 18 amino acids.

The chain has TRBV6-6 and TRBJ1-1, with 9 bases matching TRBD1. V lost 5 bases, J lost 5 bases, and 6 bases stayed unmatched. This CDR3 is 14 amino acids long. The germline V gene encodes CDR1 MNHNY and CDR2 SVGAGI (reference sequence). This CDR3 reads CASSHDRGRTEAFF. The CDR3 DNA reads TGTGCCAGCAGTCACGACAGGGGGAGGACTGAAGCTTTCTTT.

This rearrangement joins TRBV21-1 to TRBJ2-1; the table's TRBD2 call for D was not verified on the DNA. TRBV21-1 is recorded as a pseudogene. CDR3 length: 16 residues. The chain's CDR3 is CASSKRWQRGYNEQFF. The CDR3 DNA is TGTGCCAGCAGCAAAAGATGGCAGCGGGGCTACAATGAGCAGTTCTTC.

Here the CDR3 DNA reads TGTGCCAGCAGTGAATCCACAGGACAGGGAACCTACGAGCAGTACTTC. It codes for CASSESTGQGTYEQYF. The chain links TRBV25-1 to TRBJ2-7; 8 bases line up with TRBD1. In germline, CDR1 is MGHDK, CDR2 SYGVNS. V lost 1 base to trimming and J lost 2 bases; unmatched junction nucleotides: 7. This CDR3 spans 16 amino acids.

In this sample, this clone turned up a few times. The V call is TRBV7-3, the J call TRBJ2-7; 7 bases map to TRBD2. Germline-derived CDR1 and CDR2 are SGHTA and FQGTGA. V lost 5 bases, J lost 1 base, and 8 bases stayed unmatched. CDR3 length: 15 residues. The CDR3 DNA is TGTGCCAGCAGCCTAGCGGCGGGGAATTCCTACGAGCAGTACTTC. Translating it yields CASSLAAGNSYEQYF.

The V call is TRBV5-6, the J call TRBJ1-6; D not resolved. The CDR3 loop spans 15 amino acids. The germline V gene has CDR1 SGHDT and CDR2 YYEEEE. Deletions cut 2 bases from V and 7 bases from J, with 13 bases between. This CDR3 is CASSFSGRGNSPLHF. CDR3 sequence (DNA): TGTGCCAGCAGCTTCTCTGGGAGAGGGAATTCACCCCTCCACTTT.